The 30 T cell receptor beta chains below come from one sample, sequenced in a study of blood T cell repertoires in COVID-19. The repertoire was sequenced with immunoSEQ multiplex PCR; TCRdb's copy has only in-frame clones and lacks some. The repertoire holds fewer than 250,000 clones, with over 80% as singletons. The sample taken for sequencing was PBMCs or T cells enriched from blood (not recorded which). These receptors were collected from a woman in her twenties or thirties who had been exposed to COVID-19.

V is TRBV9 and J is TRBJ1-6; a weak D match, TRBD1 (5 bases). The CDR3 runs to 15 residues. The V gene's germline CDR1 is SGDLS and CDR2 YYNGEE. Deletions cut 0 bases from V and 5 bases from J, with 9 bases between. The CDR3 is CASSVATEDNSPLHF. Here the CDR3 DNA reads TGTGCCAGCAGCGTAGCGACAGAAGATAATTCACCCCTCCACTTT.

The sample holds a few counts of this clone. The rearrangement joins TRBV9 to TRBJ2-2, with D uncertain. Trimming removed 0 bases from V and 4 bases from J, with 7 bases in between. The CDR3 totals 14 residues. CDR1 and CDR2 (germline): SGDLS, YYNGEE. CDR3 amino acids: CASSVGAFTGELFF. CDR3 bases: TGTGCCAGCAGCGTAGGAGCATTCACCGGGGAGCTGTTTTTT.

The chain is built from TRBV5-5 and TRBJ2-3; TRBD2 matches at 7 bases. Germline values: CDR1 SGHKS, CDR2 YYEKEE (reference sequence). V lost 4 bases and J lost 2; bases outside the gene matches: 7. CDR3 size: 15 residues. The chain's CDR3 is CASSEGLDFTDTQYF. The CDR3 region has the DNA TGTGCCAGCAGCGAAGGACTAGATTTCACAGATACGCAGTATTTT.

In its sample, this clone was seen a few times. V usage is TRBV4-2 and J usage is TRBJ2-2, with D possibly being TRBD2 (6 bases). The CDR3 has 16 amino acids. The ends were cut back, 1 base at V and 4 bases at J, with 13 bases in the middle. The germline CDR1 and CDR2 sequences are LGHNA and YNFKEQ. The CDR3 sequence is CASSQVRPAGTGELFF. For the CDR3, the DNA is TGTGCCAGCAGCCAAGTCCGCCCAGCGGGCACCGGGGAGCTGTTTTTT.

This clone was seen a single time. The chain joins TRBV28 to TRBJ2-1, with 8 bases lining up with TRBD2. CDR1 is MDHEN, CDR2 SYDVKM, per germline. The CDR3 has 14 residues. Trimming at V came to 3 bases and at J to 5 bases, leaving 3 bases not matched to a gene. In DNA form, the CDR3 reads TGTGCCAGCAGTTTTTATAGCGGGGACAATGAGCAGTTCTTC. Protein product: CASSFYSGDNEQFF. Complete variable domain (other parts from reference TRBV28 and TRBJ2-1): DVKVTQSSRYLVKRTGEKVFLECVQDMDHENMFWYRQDPGLGLRLIYFSYDVKMKEKGDIPEGYSVSREKKERFSLILESASTNQTSMYLCASSFYSGDNEQFFGPGTRLTVL.

The count of this clone is one. The rearrangement links TRBV4-1 to TRBJ1-6; TRBD1 matches at 7 bases. Germline CDR1 is MGHRA and CDR2 is YSYEKL. Trimming cost V 6 bases and J 7 bases; bases outside gene matches: 6. The CDR3 is made up of 14 amino acids. The CDR3 sequence is CASRPTGRNSPLHF. CDR3 in DNA: TGCGCCAGCAGGCCGACAGGGAGAAATTCACCCCTCCACTTT.

For this clone: The CDR3 carries no conserved terminal phenylalanine or tryptophan, so it likely arises from a read error. The DNA is omitted, as the CDR3 cannot be located on it reliably, and the CDR3 follows TCRdb's listing. The rearrangement joins TRBV19 to TRBJ1-4; the DNA was not compared with TRBD1, the D call given in the table. The CDR3 is 9 amino acids in total, end residues counted. Germline V CDR1 and CDR2: LNHDA, SQIVND (reference sequence). CDR3 in amino acids: CARAQGSVL.

The rearrangement links TRBV25-1 to TRBJ1-2, with a tentative D call TRBD1 (6 bases). This CDR3 comprises 15 residues. Germline lookup yields CDR1 MGHDK and CDR2 SYGVNS. V was clipped by 3 bases and J by 0 bases, with 11 bases between them. Here the CDR3 DNA reads TGTGCCAGCAGTGACCACCGGGACACTAACTATGGCTACACCTTC. It encodes CASSDHRDTNYGYTF.

A few counts support this clone. The rearrangement uses TRBV11-2 and TRBJ2-2; no clear D gene. Germline lookup yields CDR1 SGHAT and CDR2 FQNNGV. The CDR3 extends over 15 amino acids. Trimming stripped 0 bases from V and 5 bases from J, with 10 bases between. The CDR3 DNA is TGTGCCAGCAGCTTAGAAGTTTCCCTAACCGGGGAGCTGTTTTTT. Translating it yields CASSLEVSLTGELFF.

The chain recombines TRBV6-5 with TRBJ2-2, with 9 bases lining up with TRBD2. J was trimmed by 7 bases and V by 7 bases; bases with no gene match: 7. Per the germline V gene, CDR1 is MNHEY and CDR2 is SVGAGI. The CDR3 sequence is 14 residues long. The chain's CDR3 is CASTSREGHGELFF. In nucleotides, the CDR3 is TGTGCCAGCACCTCGCGGGAGGGCCACGGGGAGCTGTTTTTT.

The CDR3 DNA sequence: TGTGCCAGCAGCTGGGCGGGAGGGCCGGTTGAGCAGTTCTTC. Protein product: CASSWAGGPVEQFF. The chain carries TRBV5-4 and TRBJ2-1; TRBD2 matches at 9 bases. Trimming cost V 3 bases and J 9 bases; bases outside gene matches: 7. The CDR3 length is 14 residues. CDR1 and CDR2 from the germline V gene are SGHNT and YYREEE (reference sequence).

J is TRBJ2-5 and V is TRBV5-1; D is possibly TRBD1 (6 bases). V shed 4 bases and J shed 2 bases, with 9 bases lying between them. The CDR3 length is 13 residues. The germline V gene encodes CDR1 SGHRS and CDR2 YFSETQ. In DNA form, the CDR3 reads TGCGCCAGCAGCCGGACAGAGCAAGAGACCCAGTACTTC. It yields the protein CASSRTEQETQYF.

This chain connects TRBV10-3 to TRBJ1-1, with D possibly matching TRBD1 (5 bases). With 9 bases removed from V and 1 base from J, the gap between germline ends came to 6 bases. Germline V gene data show CDR1 as ENHRY and CDR2 as SYGVKD. The length of the CDR3 is 11 residues. The CDR3 DNA reads as TGTGCCATTGGGGCGAACACTGAAGCTTTCTTT. As protein: CAIGANTEAFF.

This chain connects TRBV6-5 to TRBJ2-7; no reliable D call. Trimming took off 6 bases at V and 0 bases at J, with 15 bases between the two ends. CDR3 length equals 15 residues. CDR1 is MNHEY, CDR2 SVGAGI, per germline. DNA of the CDR3: TGTGCCAGCAGCCCCCTTTTAAGGAGCTCCTACGAGCAGTACTTC. Encoded protein: CASSPLLRSSYEQYF.

The CDR3 spells CASSLGTGDQWEQFF. The CDR3 DNA sequence: TGTGCCAGCAGCTTAGGGACAGGGGATCAGTGGGAGCAGTTCTTC. The chain combines TRBV7-2 with TRBJ2-1, with 9 bases lining up with TRBD1. Trimming at V came to 1 base and at J to 10 bases, leaving 8 bases not matched to a gene. The CDR3 sequence is 15 residues long. Germline CDR1 reads SGHTA; CDR2 reads FQGNSA.

With regard to this clone: One junction end does not reproduce the germline sequence, and a read error may be involved. The CDR3 here is CASTRGGISHNEQFF. In DNA form, the CDR3 reads TGTGCCAGCACTCGCGGCGGGATCTCCCACAATGAGCAGTTCTTC. This rearrangement joins TRBV28 to TRBJ2-1; D perhaps matches TRBD2 (6 bases). The CDR3 is 15 residues long. Germline assignment: CDR1 MDHEN and CDR2 SYDVKM.

This chain joins TRBV2 and TRBJ2-1; TRBD2 matches at 8 bases. V lost 6 bases and J lost 7; bases outside the gene matches: 11. The germline CDR1 and CDR2 sequences are SNHLY and FYNNEI. This CDR3 spans 15 amino acids. In DNA form, the CDR3 reads TGTGCCAGCAGGGCAGAAGCGGGAGTTTCAAATGAGCAGTTCTTC. Amino acid sequence: CASRAEAGVSNEQFF.

This chain uses TRBV18 with TRBJ1-1, with D possibly being TRBD1 (5 bases). Trimming stripped 3 bases from V and 5 bases from J, with 13 bases between. The CDR3 is 14 residues long. Germline loops: CDR1 KGHSH, CDR2 LQKENI. The CDR3 DNA reads as TGTGCCAGCTCACCCGGGGGAGGGAGTACTGAAGCTTTCTTT. Its protein product is CASSPGGGSTEAFF.

The J gene is TRBJ2-3, the V gene TRBV12-5; 7 bases fit TRBD2. This CDR3 has 13 amino acids. The V and J ends lost 8 bases and 4 bases, in that order; junction bases with no gene match: 6. CDR1 LGHNT and CDR2 FRNRAP come from the germline V gene. The CDR3 spells CASLPSGPDTQYF. The CDR3, as DNA: TGTGCTAGTTTGCCTAGCGGTCCAGATACGCAGTATTTT.

The V gene is TRBV30, the J gene TRBJ2-2; a weak D match, TRBD2 (5 bases). Looked up from germline, CDR1 is GTSNPN and CDR2 is SVGIG (reference sequence). The CDR3 is made up of 13 amino acids. V dropped 3 bases and J dropped 6 bases, with 11 bases sitting between them. This CDR3 is CAWSTSWAGELFF. In nucleotides, the CDR3 is TGTGCCTGGAGCACTAGTTGGGCCGGGGAGCTGTTTTTT.

This clone has only one observation. The rearrangement links TRBV5-1 to TRBJ1-4; the D gene is possibly TRBD1 (6 bases). V dropped 1 base and J dropped 4 bases, with 11 bases sitting between them. The length of the CDR3 is 15 residues. In germline, CDR1 is SGHRS, CDR2 YFSETQ. This CDR3 reads CASSLRGGGNEKLFF. The CDR3 region has the DNA TGCGCCAGCAGCTTGAGGGGGGGCGGTAATGAAAAACTGTTTTTT. Full variable domain (outside the CDR3, taken from reference TRBV5-1 and TRBJ1-4): KAGVTQTPRYLIKTRGQQVTLSCSPISGHRSVSWYQQTPGQGLQFLFEYFSETQRNKGNFPGRFSGRQFSNSRSEMNVSTLELGDSALYLCASSLRGGGNEKLFFGSGTQLSVL.

A word on this clone: The identical CDR3 is also encoded by other nucleotide sequences in the sample. The V gene is TRBV7-6, the J gene TRBJ1-5; no reliable D call. Trimming took 1 base from V and 4 from J, leaving 5 bases between them. Germline values: CDR1 SGHVS, CDR2 FNYEAQ. The CDR3 contains 13 residues. CDR3 loop: CASSLDRNQPQHF. The CDR3 bases are TGTGCCAGCAGCTTAGACAGAAATCAGCCCCAGCATTTT.

This clone was detected only a few times. This chain uses TRBV7-9 with TRBJ2-1; possibly TRBD1 for D (5 bases). Germline loops: CDR1 SEHNR, CDR2 FQNEAQ (reference sequence). V gave up 0 bases and J gave up 6 bases, with 12 bases separating them. CDR3 length equals 15 residues. Here the CDR3 reads CASSLAGPDTNEQFF. DNA for the CDR3: TGTGCCAGCAGCTTAGCAGGGCCGGACACCAATGAGCAGTTCTTC.

The J gene is TRBJ2-1, the V gene TRBV7-9, with TRBD2 as a possible D gene (6 bases). The CDR3 contains 14 residues. Trimming pared 5 bases from V and 7 bases from J, leaving 15 bases between. Germline V gene data show CDR1 as SEHNR and CDR2 as FQNEAQ (reference sequence). CDR3: CASSKGLGGNEQFF. The CDR3 DNA follows: TGTGCCAGCAGCAAGGGACTCGGAGGGAATGAGCAGTTCTTC.

This clone was seen once. The rearrangement links TRBV9 to TRBJ2-1; 12 bases are a match to TRBD2. The V segment lost 0 bases and the J segment 9 bases; nucleotides outside the gene matches: 4. Germline CDR1 is SGDLS and CDR2 is YYNGEE. The CDR3 has 15 residues. DNA of the CDR3: TGTGCCAGCAGCGTAGGACTAGCGGGAGTTCGTGAGCAGTTCTTC. Protein product: CASSVGLAGVREQFF. Supplemented by reference TRBV9 and TRBJ2-1, the full variable domain reads DSGVTQTPKHLITATGQRVTLRCSPRSGDLSVYWYQQSLDQGLQFLIQYYNGEERAKGNILERFSAQQFPDLHSELNLSSLELGDSALYFCASSVGLAGVREQFFGPGTRLTVL.

As DNA, the CDR3 is TGCGCCAGCAGCTTACTAATAGCGGGAGCGGCCTACAATGAGCAGTTCTTC. Protein sequence: CASSLLIAGAAYNEQFF. The rearrangement joins TRBV5-1 to TRBJ2-1; 9 nucleotides agree with TRBD2. Per germline, CDR1 SGHRS and CDR2 YFSETQ. V lost 2 bases and J lost 2; bases outside the gene matches: 8. The CDR3 has 17 amino acids.

This sequence joins TRBV6-8 and TRBJ1-5, with 7 bases identical to TRBD1. The CDR3 is 16 residues long. V shed 6 bases and J 3 bases; nucleotides not matched to a gene: 11. CDR1 is MNHGY, CDR2 SAAAGT, per germline. Here the CDR3 reads CASRLLRTGYNQPQHF. The CDR3 DNA is TGTGCCAGCAGATTACTTCGGACAGGATACAATCAGCCCCAGCATTTT.

The chain recombines TRBV11-2 with TRBJ2-5, with TRBD2 matching over 7 bases. Germline loops: CDR1 SGHAT, CDR2 FQNNGV. The CDR3 contains 16 residues. V dropped 0 bases and J dropped 2; count of bases not matched to a gene: 6. The CDR3 region has the DNA TGTGCCAGCAGCTTAGATCTACTAGCGAAACAAGAGACCCAGTACTTC. It encodes CASSLDLLAKQETQYF. Together with reference TRBV11-2 and TRBJ2-5, the CDR3 gives the full variable domain: EAGVAQSPRYKIIEKRQSVAFWCNPISGHATLYWYQQILGQGPKLLIQFQNNGVVDDSQLPKDRFSAERLKGVDSTLKIQPAKLEDSAVYLCASSLDLLAKQETQYFGPGTRLLVL.

The gene calls are TRBV19 and TRBJ2-7, with a weak D call TRBD1 (6 bases). This CDR3 region has 16 residues. Germline CDR1 LNHDA, CDR2 SQIVND (reference sequence). V was cut by 5 bases and J by 0 bases, with 17 bases left in between. The CDR3 spells CASSPRLTGLSYEQYF. CDR3 DNA: TGTGCCAGTAGTCCCCGATTAACAGGGCTCTCCTACGAGCAGTACTTC.

This clone was seen only a few times. V usage is TRBV7-8 and J usage is TRBJ2-7; 10 bases are shared with TRBD2. V dropped 5 bases and J dropped 3; count of bases not matched to a gene: 10. CDR1 and CDR2 from the germline V gene are SGHVS and FQNEAQ. The CDR3 extends over 16 amino acids. The CDR3 region has the DNA TGTGCCAGCAGCCTGGCCCTAGCGGGAGCGTACTACGAGCAGTACTTC. This codes for CASSLALAGAYYEQYF.